Reported below is one T cell receptor (beta chain). The antigen is unknown. Treatment meaning: approximately 18 received Ad26.COV2.S at low or high dose, single or two shots; several received placebo; per-sample allocation not given. After the first vaccine or placebo injection, samples were drawn on day 63. Assay used: immunoSEQ multiplex PCR; TCRdb lists only in-frame clones, some missing. The sample holds roughly 240,000 clones; roughly 90% are singletons and the top ten take around a tenth. These data come from a study of Ad26.COV2.S vaccination and SARS-CoV-2 variants. Trimming stripped 10 bases from V and 3 bases from J, with 9 bases between. Per the germline V gene, CDR1 is LNHDA and CDR2 is SQIVND (reference sequence). The CDR3 runs to 12 residues. The study, taken as a whole, reports: Those who received the vaccine showed greater spike-specific TCR breadth than those given placebo. It is possible that the TCR breadth and depth analyses underestimated the total T cell responses.

This sequence was found in a person aged 18-60 years who received the Ad26.COV2.S COVID-19 vaccine or a placebo. The V and J genes are TRBV19 and TRBJ2-2, with D perhaps matching TRBD1 (6 bases). Here the sequenced sample was peripheral blood, taken in a trial of Ad26.COV2.S vaccine versus placebo. Here the CDR3 reads CAISGDTGELFF. For the CDR3, the DNA is TGTGCCATCTCAGGGGACACCGGGGAGCTGTTTTTT.